Below, 8 T cell receptor beta chains from the same sample are listed, as sequenced in a study of neurological immune-mediated disorders. TCRdb fed the 5' RACE reads into MiXCR, producing one record per CDR3 protein. The sample contains roughly 60,000 distinct CDR3 sequences, less than 10% of which appear only once. As for time point: longitudinal time-point 2. Input material: PBMCs. The source of these receptors is a man in his thirties or forties in good health.

In this sample, this clonotype turned up many times. The chain is built from TRBV6-4 and TRBJ2-1; 8 nucleotides agree with TRBD1. This CDR3 is 14 amino acids long. J lost 6 bases, V lost 5 bases, and 6 bases had no gene match. CDR1 is MRHNA, CDR2 SNTAGT, per germline. CDR3 nucleotides: TGTGCCAGCAGTCGACAGGGGATCGGCAATGAGCAGTTCTTC. This encodes CASSRQGIGNEQFF.

The table lists this clonotype with many counts. The rearrangement joins TRBV18 to TRBJ2-1; no clear D gene. Germline-derived CDR1 and CDR2 are KGHSH and LQKENI. This CDR3 region has 13 residues. The V gene lost 1 base and the J gene lost 8 bases, with 9 bases spanning the gap. This chain's CDR3 is CASSPRFLDEQFF. The CDR3 DNA reads TGTGCCAGCTCACCACGTTTTCTAGATGAGCAGTTCTTC.

In regard to this clonotype: A much more abundant neighbour one base away suggests this may be a read error. V usage is TRBV28 and J usage is TRBJ2-3; a weak D match, TRBD1 (5 bases). CDR3 length: 15 amino acids. Germline V gene lookup returns CDR1 MDHEN and CDR2 SYDVKM. Deletions cut 3 bases from V and 2 bases from J, with 12 bases between. The CDR3 nucleotides read TGTGCCAGCAGTTTCTACAGGAATTTCACAGATACGCAGTATTTT. Protein product: CASSFYRNFTDTQYF.

This clonotype showed up many times. V and J are TRBV29-1 and TRBJ2-1; no clear D gene. This CDR3 has 11 amino acids. V lost 2 bases to trimming and J lost 8 bases, with 7 bases between them. CDR1 is SQVTM, CDR2 ANQGSEA, per germline. The CDR3 DNA is TGCAGCGTTGAACCTGGGTATGAGCAGTTCTTC. This codes for CSVEPGYEQFF.

There are many counts of this clonotype. The chain carries TRBV5-1 and TRBJ2-7; D not resolved. The V gene's germline CDR1 is SGHRS and CDR2 YFSETQ. V lost 5 bases, J lost 7 bases, and 16 bases lay in between. The CDR3 runs to 13 residues. CDR3 sequence reads: CASSFTTDGEQYF. In nucleotides, the CDR3 is TGCGCCAGCAGTTTCACAACCGACGGGGAGCAGTACTTC.

This clonotype was recorded at least ten times. The V gene is TRBV12-3 or TRBV12-4, the J gene TRBJ2-7; maybe TRBD1 (5 bases). This CDR3 has 13 amino acids. The V and J ends lost 3 bases and 4 bases respectively, with 10 bases between them. CDR3 bases: TGTGCCAGCAGTTTTTCGACAGAATACGAGCAGTACTTC. This encodes CASSFSTEYEQYF.

The table lists this clonotype with many counts. The chain has TRBV28 and TRBJ2-7, with 9 nucleotides matching TRBD2. CDR3 length equals 16 residues. Germline V gives CDR1 MDHEN, CDR2 SYDVKM. V trimming: 3 bases; J trimming: 5 bases; junction bases outside the gene matches: 11. The chain's CDR3 is CASSFPTSGGPNEQYF. As DNA, the CDR3 is TGTGCCAGCAGTTTTCCGACTAGCGGAGGCCCTAACGAGCAGTACTTC.

This clonotype was observed many times. The chain recombines TRBV20-1 with TRBJ2-1; D could derive from TRBD1 or TRBD2 (5 bases each). Trimming took 6 bases from V and 9 from J, leaving 24 bases between them. The CDR3 covers 15 residues. Germline V gives CDR1 DFQATT, CDR2 SNEGSKA (reference sequence). The CDR3 DNA reads as TGCAGTGCCACTAATCCGGGACGACCTACAATTGAGCAGTTCTTC. Translated, it gives CSATNPGRPTIEQFF.